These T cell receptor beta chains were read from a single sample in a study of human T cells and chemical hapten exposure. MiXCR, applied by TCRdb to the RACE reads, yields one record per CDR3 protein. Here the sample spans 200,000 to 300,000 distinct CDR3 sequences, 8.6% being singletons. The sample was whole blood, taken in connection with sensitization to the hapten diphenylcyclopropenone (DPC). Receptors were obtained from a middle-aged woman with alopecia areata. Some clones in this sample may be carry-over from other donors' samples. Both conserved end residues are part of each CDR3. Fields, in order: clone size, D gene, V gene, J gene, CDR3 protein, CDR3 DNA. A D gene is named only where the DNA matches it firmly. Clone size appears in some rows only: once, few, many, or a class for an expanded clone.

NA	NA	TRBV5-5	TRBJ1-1	CASSSQVQENTEAFF	TGTGCCAGCAGCTCACAGGTGCAGGAGAACACTGAAGCTTTCTTT
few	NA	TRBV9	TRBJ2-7	CASSSKLATYEQYF	TGTGCCAGCAGCTCGAAACTTGCGACCTACGAGCAGTACTTC
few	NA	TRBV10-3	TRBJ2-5	CAISERQQQETQYF	TGTGCCATCAGTGAGCGTCAACAGCAAGAGACCCAGTACTTC
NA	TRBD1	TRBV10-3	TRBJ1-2	CAISDAQGKYGYTF	TGTGCCATCAGTGACGCACAGGGGAAGTATGGCTACACCTTC
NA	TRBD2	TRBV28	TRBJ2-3	CASSFSGRRTDTQYF	TGTGCCAGCAGTTTCTCCGGGAGGAGGACAGATACGCAGTATTTT
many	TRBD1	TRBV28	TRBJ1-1	CASITGQGMGDTEAFF	TGTGCCAGCATCACGGGACAGGGGATGGGGGACACTGAAGCTTTCTTT
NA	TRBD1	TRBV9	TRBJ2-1	CASSITGTGDEQFF	TGTGCCAGCAGCATAACCGGGACAGGGGATGAGCAGTTCTTC
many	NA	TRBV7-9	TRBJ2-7	CASSRGLFGTEQYF	TGTGCCAGCAGCAGGGGACTCTTCGGGACCGAGCAGTACTTC
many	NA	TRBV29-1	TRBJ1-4	CSVQYATNEKLFF	TGCAGCGTGCAGTACGCAACTAATGAAAAACTGTTTTTT
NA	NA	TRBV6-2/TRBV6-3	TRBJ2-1	CASRSYALAGGSEQFF	TGTGCCAGCAGAAGTTACGCTCTAGCCGGGGGTAGTGAGCAGTTCTTC
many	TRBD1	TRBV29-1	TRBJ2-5	CSAGQGAGKTQYF	TGCAGCGCCGGACAGGGGGCCGGGAAGACCCAGTACTTC
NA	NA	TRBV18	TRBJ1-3	CASESLAGNTIYF	TGTGCCAGCGAGTCCCTGGCGGGAAACACCATATATTTT
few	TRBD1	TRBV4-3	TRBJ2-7	CASSQDPVQGREQYF	TGCGCCAGCAGCCAAGATCCCGTACAGGGGAGAGAGCAGTACTTC
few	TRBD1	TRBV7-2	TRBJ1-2	CASSLTGTENYGYTF	TGTGCCAGCAGCCTCACCGGGACAGAGAACTATGGCTACACCTTC
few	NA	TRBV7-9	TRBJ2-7	CASSLLSVVEQYF	TGTGCCAGCAGCCTACTTAGTGTAGTGGAGCAGTACTTC
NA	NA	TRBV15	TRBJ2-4	CATSVWGLKNIQYF	TGTGCCACCAGCGTCTGGGGCCTCAAAAACATTCAGTACTTC
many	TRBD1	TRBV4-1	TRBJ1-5	CASSQVDREGQPQHF	TGCGCCAGCAGCCAAGTTGACAGGGAAGGACAGCCCCAGCATTTT
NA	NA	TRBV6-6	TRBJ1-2	CASSYSPEIYGYTF	TGTGCCAGCAGTTACTCGCCGGAAATCTATGGCTACACCTTC
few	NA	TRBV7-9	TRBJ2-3	CASSWDWTGTDTQYF	TGTGCCAGCAGCTGGGACTGGACAGGCACAGATACGCAGTATTTT
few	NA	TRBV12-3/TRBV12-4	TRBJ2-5	CASSLGQAPETQYF	TGTGCCAGCAGTTTGGGCCAGGCCCCAGAGACCCAGTACTTC
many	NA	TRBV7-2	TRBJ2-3	CASSSQGSATDTQYF	TGTGCCAGCAGCTCACAGGGAAGCGCCACAGATACGCAGTATTTT
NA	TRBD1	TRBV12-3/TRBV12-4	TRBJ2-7	CASSLRWTGNSYEQYF	TGTGCCAGCAGTTTACGGTGGACAGGTAACTCCTACGAGCAGTACTTC
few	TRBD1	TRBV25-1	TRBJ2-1	CASGPGQGSGRGYNEQFF	TGTGCCAGCGGACCCGGACAGGGATCGGGACGGGGTTACAATGAGCAGTTCTTC
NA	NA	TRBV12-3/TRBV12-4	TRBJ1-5	CASSFRRDNQPQHF	TGTGCCAGCAGTTTTAGGAGGGACAATCAGCCCCAGCATTTT
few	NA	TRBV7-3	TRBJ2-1	CASSLTGAGAANEQFF	TGTGCCAGCAGCTTAACGGGGGCGGGAGCCGCGAATGAGCAGTTCTTC
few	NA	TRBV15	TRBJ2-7	CATSRDTSEGHYEQYF	TGTGCCACCAGCAGAGATACCTCGGAGGGCCACTACGAGCAGTACTTC
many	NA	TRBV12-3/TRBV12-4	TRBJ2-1	CASSLGHEQFF	TGTGCCAGCAGTTTAGGACATGAGCAGTTCTTC
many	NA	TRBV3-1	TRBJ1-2	CASSQTRGANYGYTF	TGTGCCAGCAGCCAAACCAGAGGAGCTAACTATGGCTACACCTTC
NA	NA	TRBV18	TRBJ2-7	CASSLPGEQYF	TGTGCCAGCTCACTCCCGGGGGAGCAGTACTTC
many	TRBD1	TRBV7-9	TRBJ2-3	CASSRQGAFDTQYF	TGTGCCAGCAGCCGACAGGGGGCTTTTGATACGCAGTATTTT
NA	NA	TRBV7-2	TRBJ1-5	CASSGRYSNQPQHF	TGTGCCAGCAGCGGTCGGTATAGCAATCAGCCCCAGCATTTT
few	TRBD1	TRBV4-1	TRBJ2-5	CASSQDLDREETQYF	TGCGCCAGCAGCCAAGATCTGGACAGGGAAGAGACCCAGTACTTC
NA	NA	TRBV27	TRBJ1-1	CASRGTENTEAFF	TGTGCCAGCAGGGGGACGGAGAACACTGAAGCTTTCTTT
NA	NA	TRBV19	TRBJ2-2	CASTPLRLGARNTGELFF	TGTGCCAGTACTCCCCTCCGTCTTGGAGCCCGTAACACCGGGGAGCTGTTTTTT
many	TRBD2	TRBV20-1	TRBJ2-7	CSARRTSGRHPYEQYF	TGCAGTGCGCGGCGGACTAGCGGGAGGCACCCCTACGAGCAGTACTTC
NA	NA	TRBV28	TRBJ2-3	CASSVGTLRTDTQYF	TGTGCCAGCAGTGTAGGGACTTTACGCACAGATACGCAGTATTTT
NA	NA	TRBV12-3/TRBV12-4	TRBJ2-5	CASSLQGGGETQYF	TGTGCCAGCAGCCTCCAGGGGGGGGGCGAGACCCAGTACTTC
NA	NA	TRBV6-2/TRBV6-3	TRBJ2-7	CASSYWRPSLYEQYF	TGTGCCAGCAGTTACTGGAGGCCCAGCCTCTACGAGCAGTACTTC
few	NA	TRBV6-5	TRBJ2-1	CASSYSKAGWNEQFF	TGTGCCAGCAGTTACTCGAAGGCTGGCTGGAATGAGCAGTTCTTC
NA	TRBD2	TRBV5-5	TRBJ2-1	CASSLAPASGVNEQFF	TGTGCCAGCAGCTTGGCCCCCGCTAGCGGGGTAAATGAGCAGTTCTTC
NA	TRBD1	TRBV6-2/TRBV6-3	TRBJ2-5	CASSYRLTGSNYQETQYF	TGTGCCAGCAGTTACCGACTGACAGGGTCGAATTACCAAGAGACCCAGTACTTC
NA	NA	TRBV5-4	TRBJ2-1	CASSPGSSYNEQFF	TGTGCCAGCAGCCCAGGGAGCTCCTACAATGAGCAGTTCTTC
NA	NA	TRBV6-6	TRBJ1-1	CASTLPGGSEAFF	TGTGCCAGCACGTTACCGGGGGGATCTGAAGCTTTCTTT
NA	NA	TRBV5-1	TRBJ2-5	CASSLIPGETQYF	TGCGCCAGCAGCCTCATACCGGGGGAGACCCAGTACTTC
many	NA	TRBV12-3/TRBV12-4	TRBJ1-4	CASSLAGSEKLFF	TGTGCCAGCAGTTTAGCTGGGAGTGAAAAACTGTTTTTT
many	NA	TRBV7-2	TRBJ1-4	CASSYPLGGPTNEKLFF	TGTGCCAGCAGCTACCCCCTAGGGGGGCCAACTAATGAAAAACTGTTTTTT
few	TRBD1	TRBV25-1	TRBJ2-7	CASGGIGTGAYEQYF	TGTGCCAGCGGGGGTATAGGGACAGGGGCGTACGAGCAGTACTTC
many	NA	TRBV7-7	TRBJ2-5	CASSPRGETQYF	TGTGCTAGCAGCCCCCGAGGCGAGACCCAGTACTTC
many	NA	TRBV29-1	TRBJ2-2	CSVRHQTNTGELFF	TGCAGCGTTCGACACCAAACGAACACCGGGGAGCTGTTTTTT
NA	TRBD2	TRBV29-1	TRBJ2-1	CSVPPLAGSYNEQFF	TGCAGCGTTCCGCCCCTAGCGGGCTCCTACAATGAGCAGTTCTTC
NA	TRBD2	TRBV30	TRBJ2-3	CAWGAGARADTQYF	TGTGCCTGGGGAGCGGGAGCTAGGGCAGATACGCAGTATTTT
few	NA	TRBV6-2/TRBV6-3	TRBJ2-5	CASSYSDRQETQYF	TGTGCCAGCAGTTACTCGGACCGTCAAGAGACCCAGTACTTC
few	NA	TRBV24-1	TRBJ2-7	CATSDSGHNSYEQYF	TGTGCCACCAGTGATTCCGGACATAACTCCTACGAACAGTACTTC
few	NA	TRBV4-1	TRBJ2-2	CASSQAGGGTGELFF	TGCGCCAGCAGCCAAGCGGGGGGCGGCACCGGGGAGCTGTTTTTT
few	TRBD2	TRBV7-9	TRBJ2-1	CASRPSRLAGVWDNEQFF	TGTGCCAGCAGACCTTCAAGACTAGCGGGAGTGTGGGACAATGAGCAGTTCTTC